This T cell receptor (beta chain) was identified during a study of PD-L1 blockade in urothelial cancer. Study overall: From 2014, patients received atezolizumab, given as 1,200 mg intravenously every 3 weeks.

Germline V gives CDR1 SEHNR, CDR2 FQNEAQ (reference sequence). J lost 3 bases, V lost 4 bases, and 4 bases had no gene match. The CDR3 consists of 14 residues. Synthetic TCR analog templates were added to each PCR reaction. The method was immunoSEQ multiplex PCR; TCRdb's version includes in-frame clones alone and lacks a portion of them. The table lists 75,000 to 90,000 clones, 82% of them singletons. This sample comprised PBMCs, obtained around atezolizumab (anti-PD-L1) treatment. This chain links TRBV7-9 with TRBJ2-7; 9 bases line up with TRBD1. This TCR was sampled from a man in his 70s with urothelial cancer. CDR3: CASSWTGDGYEQYF. As DNA, the CDR3 is TGTGCCAGCAGCTGGACAGGGGATGGCTACGAGCAGTACTTC. Based on the CDR3 plus reference TRBV7-9 and TRBJ2-7, the full variable domain is DTGVSQNPRHKITKRGQNVTFRCDPISEHNRLYWYRQTLGQGPEFLTYFQNEAQLEKSRLLSDRFSAERPKGSFSTLEIQRTEQGDSAMYLCASSWTGDGYEQYFGPGTRLTVT.